The 7 T cell receptor beta chains in this list originate from one sample, sequenced in a study of T cell changes during pregnancy in multiple sclerosis. Some clones are missing from TCRdb's copy, which holds only in-frame ones; the method was immunoSEQ multiplex PCR. The sample lists about 100,000 clones; approximately 92% were seen once. The source material was peripheral blood, sampled in the second trimester of pregnancy. All receptors come from a female donor with multiple sclerosis, enrolled in a pregnancy study.

The J gene is TRBJ2-5, the V gene TRBV5-1; D remains ambiguous. CDR1 SGHRS and CDR2 YFSETQ come from the germline V gene. This CDR3 is 14 amino acids long. V was shortened by 0 bases and J by 2 bases, with 8 bases between the two germline ends. The CDR3 bases are TGCGCCAGCAGCTTGGTGGGCATGCAAGAGACCCAGTACTTC. This translates into CASSLVGMQETQYF.

The chain recombines TRBV28 with TRBJ2-3; 9 bases align to TRBD2. Trimming at V came to 5 bases and at J to 2 bases, leaving 5 bases not matched to a gene. The germline V gene has CDR1 MDHEN and CDR2 SYDVKM. The CDR3 runs to 15 residues. The CDR3 bases are TGTGCCAGCAGTCCTCTAGCGGGAAACACAGATACGCAGTATTTT. It translates to CASSPLAGNTDTQYF.

The rearrangement links TRBV28 to TRBJ2-7; 7 bases line up with TRBD1. The V gene end was trimmed by 5 bases and the J gene end by 3 bases; junction bases not matched to a gene: 19. The CDR3 is 18 residues long. CDR1 is MDHEN, CDR2 SYDVKM, per germline. In nucleotides, the CDR3 is TGTGCCAGCAGTGGAGTCTCCCCGGACAGGCCCAACCTCTACGAGCAGTACTTC. Its translation: CASSGVSPDRPNLYEQYF.

The V and J genes are TRBV15 and TRBJ2-5; 10 bases agree with TRBD1. In germline, CDR1 is LNHNV, CDR2 YYDKDF (reference sequence). The CDR3 length is 15 residues. V gave up 3 bases and J gave up 6 bases; unmatched junction bases: 7. CDR3 residues: CATSSGRQGAKTQYF. The CDR3, as DNA: TGTGCCACCAGCAGTGGAAGACAGGGGGCGAAGACCCAGTACTTC.

The chain combines TRBV5-6 with TRBJ1-1; a possible D gene is TRBD1 (6 bases). The CDR3 has 11 residues. The ends were cut back, 4 bases at V and 8 bases at J, with 9 bases in the middle. CDR1 is SGHDT and CDR2 is YYEEEE in the germline V gene. CDR3 amino acids: CASSLGTEAFF. CDR3 coding DNA: TGTGCCAGCAGCCTAGGGACAGAAGCTTTCTTT.

The V and J genes are TRBV2 and TRBJ1-2; tentatively, D is TRBD1 (5 bases). V lost 7 bases, J lost 4 bases, and 10 bases lay in between. Germline V gives CDR1 SNHLY, CDR2 FYNNEI. CDR3 size: 12 residues. In DNA, the CDR3 is TGTGCCAGCATGGCAGGGATCTATGGCTACACCTTC. As protein: CASMAGIYGYTF.

The V and J genes are TRBV5-1 and TRBJ2-5; TRBD2 agrees at 7 bases. The CDR3 spans 15 residues. The germline V gene has CDR1 SGHRS and CDR2 YFSETQ. V lost 2 bases, J lost 4 bases, and 8 bases stayed unmatched. This CDR3 is CASSFAGERGETQYF. In DNA, the CDR3 is TGCGCCAGCAGCTTCGCGGGGGAAAGAGGAGAGACCCAGTACTTC.